This TCR beta chain is drawn from a study of blood T cell repertoires in COVID-19. Study background: Acute-phase and convalescent COVID-19 samples originated in the United States, Italy and Spain.

CDR1 is SGHDT, CDR2 YYEEEE, per germline. The V gene end was trimmed by 4 bases and the J gene end by 2 bases; junction bases not matched to a gene: 1. CDR3 length equals 14 residues. In the original workflow: Reference gene primer amplification in the assay estimated nucleated cell counts. TCRdb's table, derived via immunoSEQ multiplex PCR, lists solely in-frame clones and lacks some. The V and J calls and clone size come from that table; D and trimming were worked out from the DNA. The repertoire has 95,000 to 110,000 clones, more than 80% of them found once; the top ten carry 9.5% to 15%. This clonotype originated in a human donor in a cohort sampled during active COVID-19. Sequencing used peripheral blood. The gene calls are TRBV5-6 and TRBJ2-5, with 11 nucleotides matching TRBD2. The chain's CDR3 is CASSRTSGQETQYF. DNA for the CDR3: TGTGCCAGCAGCCGGACTAGCGGGCAAGAGACCCAGTACTTC.